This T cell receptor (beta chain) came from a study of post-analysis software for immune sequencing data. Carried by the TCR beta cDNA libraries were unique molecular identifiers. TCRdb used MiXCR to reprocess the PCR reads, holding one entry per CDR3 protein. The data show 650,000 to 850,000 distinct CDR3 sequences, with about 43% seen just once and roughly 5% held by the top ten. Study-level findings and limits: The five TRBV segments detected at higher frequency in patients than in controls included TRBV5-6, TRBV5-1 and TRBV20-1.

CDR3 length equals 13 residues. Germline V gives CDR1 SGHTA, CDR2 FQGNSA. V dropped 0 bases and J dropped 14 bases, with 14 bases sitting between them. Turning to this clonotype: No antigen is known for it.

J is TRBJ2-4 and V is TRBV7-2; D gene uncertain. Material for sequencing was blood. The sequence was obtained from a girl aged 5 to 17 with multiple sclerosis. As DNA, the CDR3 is TGTGCCAGCAGCTTAGCAGGCGGAGCTGGAGAGTACTTC. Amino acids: CASSLAGGAGEYF.